A selection of T cell receptor beta chains follows, all from one sample in a study of blood T cell repertoires in COVID-19. Generated by immunoSEQ multiplex PCR, the TCRdb table keeps only in-frame clones and is missing some. The data contain about 170,000 clones, just under 85% of them singletons. The sequenced sample consisted of peripheral blood. The receptor set was obtained from a woman aged 80 or over with COVID-19, enrolled during active disease. CDR3s leave out the opening cysteine and the closing phenylalanine or tryptophan.

cdr3_aa: ASSLEDAGDTQY
j_call: TRBJ2-3
v_call: TRBV5-4

cdr3_aa: ASRPGTVLGYT
j_call: TRBJ1-2
v_call: TRBV2

cdr3_aa: ASSSQASITDTQY
j_call: TRBJ2-3
v_call: TRBV7-2

cdr3_aa: ASSPGGDTQY
j_call: TRBJ2-3
v_call: TRBV18

cdr3_aa: ASSLGTSGGQSDTQY
j_call: TRBJ2-3
v_call: TRBV5-4

cdr3_aa: ASSTGTGGHGELF
j_call: TRBJ2-2
v_call: TRBV6-6

cdr3_aa: ASSLDLASAYEQY
j_call: TRBJ2-7
v_call: TRBV7-3

cdr3_aa: ASSAQGAIGNQPQH
j_call: TRBJ1-5
v_call: TRBV5-5

cdr3_aa: ASSPNEGRGQETQY
j_call: TRBJ2-5
v_call: TRBV5-5

cdr3_aa: ASSPGSLAGVLETQY
j_call: TRBJ2-5
v_call: TRBV7-9

cdr3_aa: ASSGAGELF
j_call: TRBJ2-2
v_call: TRBV2

cdr3_aa: ASNSFNGFPRMAF
j_call: TRBJ1-1
v_call: TRBV28

cdr3_aa: ASKGRGTSTGELF
j_call: TRBJ2-2
v_call: TRBV2

cdr3_aa: ASSPGGAVYGYT
j_call: TRBJ1-2
v_call: TRBV18

cdr3_aa: ATRGGQSNQPQH
j_call: TRBJ1-5
v_call: TRBV10-3

cdr3_aa: ASSSRAGGNEKLF
j_call: TRBJ1-4
v_call: TRBV7-6

cdr3_aa: ASSVRAGGGLYEQY
j_call: TRBJ2-7
v_call: TRBV5-1

cdr3_aa: ASSDSQGKGSGNQPQH
j_call: TRBJ1-5
v_call: TRBV6-4